This T cell receptor beta chain was retrieved from a study of glioma-infiltrating T cells. Study in general: Glioblastomas were WHO grade IV, sampled at first diagnosis; low-grade were grade II. Overall study findings and caveats: Only very few CDR3 sequences appeared in both tissue and blood. Shared blood CDR3 signature motifs marked patients with low tissue-blood divergence.

About this clonotype itself: Its matching antigen is unknown.

Amplification of TCR alpha and beta CDR3 regions from RNA used iRepertoire nested multiplex PCR. One entry per CDR3 protein, called by TCRdb with MiXCR from the multiplex PCR reads. The sample includes a few hundred thousand distinct CDR3 sequences, around 45% seen only once; the top ten take 9.5% to 15%. The germline gives CDR1 DFQATT, CDR2 SNEGSKA (reference sequence). Deletions cut 7 bases from V and 5 bases from J, with 19 bases between. This CDR3 contains 14 residues. The TCR sequence derives from a human donor with low-grade glioma or glioblastoma, undergoing nonglioma brain surgery, or in good health (not recorded which). Sample: glioma tissue, nonneoplastic brain tissue, or PBMCs (not recorded which). V usage is TRBV20-1 and J usage is TRBJ2-3; D possibly uses TRBD1 or TRBD2 (6 bases each). The CDR3 spells CSVLKGGAGDTQYF. DNA for the CDR3: TGCAGTGTCTTAAAGGGGGGCGCGGGAGATACGCAGTATTTT.